Detailed here is one T cell receptor (beta chain). The method was immunoSEQ multiplex PCR; TCRdb's version includes in-frame clones alone and lacks a portion of them. The profile covers 35,000 to 50,000 clones, with roughly 91% appearing a single time and approximately 14% taken by the ten largest. This sample stems from a study of PD-L1 blockade in urothelial cancer. This CDR3 has 16 amino acids. Germline CDR1 and CDR2: KGHSH and LQKENI. J was trimmed by 5 bases and V by 1 base; bases with no gene match: 5. The receptor was isolated from a woman in her sixties with urothelial cancer. V usage is TRBV18 and J usage is TRBJ1-5; the match to TRBD1 covers 10 bases. The sequences come from PBMCs, collected around atezolizumab (anti-PD-L1) treatment. CDR3 sequence reads: CASSPRSGTGDQPQHF. As DNA, the CDR3 is TGTGCCAGCTCACCACGGTCCGGGACAGGGGATCAGCCCCAGCATTTT.